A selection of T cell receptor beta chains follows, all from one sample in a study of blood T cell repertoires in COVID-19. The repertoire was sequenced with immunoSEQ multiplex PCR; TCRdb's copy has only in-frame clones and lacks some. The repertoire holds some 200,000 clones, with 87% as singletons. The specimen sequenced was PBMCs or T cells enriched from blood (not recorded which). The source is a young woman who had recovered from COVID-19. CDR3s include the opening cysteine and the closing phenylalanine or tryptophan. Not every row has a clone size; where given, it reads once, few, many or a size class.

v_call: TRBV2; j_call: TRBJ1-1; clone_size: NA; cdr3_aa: CASSDHGKGFGGPRGAFF
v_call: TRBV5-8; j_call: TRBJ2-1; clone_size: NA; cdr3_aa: CASRRLAGGNEQFF
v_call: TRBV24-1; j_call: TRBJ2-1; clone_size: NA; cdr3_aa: CATSDTVAGGPINEQFF
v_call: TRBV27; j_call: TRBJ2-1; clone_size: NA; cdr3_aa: CASSPGTSGTIRSYNEQFF
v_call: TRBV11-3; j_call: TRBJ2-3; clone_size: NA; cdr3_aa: CASSLEELTDTQYF
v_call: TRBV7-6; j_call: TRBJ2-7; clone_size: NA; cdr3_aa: CASSLSSQAYEQYF
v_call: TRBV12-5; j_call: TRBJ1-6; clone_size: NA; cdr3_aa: CASGLVVGDIVPKNSPLHF
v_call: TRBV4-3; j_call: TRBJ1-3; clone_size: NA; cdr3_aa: CASSPGAKGSGNTIYF
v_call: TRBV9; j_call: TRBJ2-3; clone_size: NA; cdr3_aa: CASSPQGASTDTQYF
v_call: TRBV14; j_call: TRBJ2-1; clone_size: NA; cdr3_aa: CASSLLRGRNNEQFF
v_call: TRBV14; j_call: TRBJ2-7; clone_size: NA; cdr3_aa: CASSPGLAGGPYEQYF
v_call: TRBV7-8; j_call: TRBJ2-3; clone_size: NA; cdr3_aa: CASSFLAVITDTQYF
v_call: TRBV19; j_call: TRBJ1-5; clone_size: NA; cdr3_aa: CASRIEGTGGIPQHF
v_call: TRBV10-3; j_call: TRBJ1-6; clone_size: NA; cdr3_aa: CAISDRQGSSPLHF
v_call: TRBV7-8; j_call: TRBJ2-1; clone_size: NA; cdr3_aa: CASRLDRVNTEQFF
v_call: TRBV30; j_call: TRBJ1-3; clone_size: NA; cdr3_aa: CAWSVLTVGNTIYF
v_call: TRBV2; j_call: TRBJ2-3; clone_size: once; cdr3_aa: CASSRGTRTDTQYF
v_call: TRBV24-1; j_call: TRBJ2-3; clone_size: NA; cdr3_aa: CATSDLRDRLTDTQYF
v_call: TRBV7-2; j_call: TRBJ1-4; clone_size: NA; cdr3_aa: CASSLSRNEKLFF
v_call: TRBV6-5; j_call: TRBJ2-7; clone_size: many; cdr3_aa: CASRSGGSNYEQYF
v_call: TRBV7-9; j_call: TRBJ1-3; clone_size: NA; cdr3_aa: CASSLGAGVGNTIYF
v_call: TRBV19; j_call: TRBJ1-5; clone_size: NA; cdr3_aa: CASSIPGSNQPQHF
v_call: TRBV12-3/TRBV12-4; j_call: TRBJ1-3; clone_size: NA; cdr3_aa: CASSPTGNTIYF
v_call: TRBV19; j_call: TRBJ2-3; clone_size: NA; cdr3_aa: CATGDSRGADTQYF
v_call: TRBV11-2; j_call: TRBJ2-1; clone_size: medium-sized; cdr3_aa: CASSLARGPLNEQFF
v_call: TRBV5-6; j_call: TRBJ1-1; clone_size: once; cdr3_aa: CASSLRGLGSEAFF
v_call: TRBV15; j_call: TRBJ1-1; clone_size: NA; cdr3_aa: CATSRDRISGGTEAFF
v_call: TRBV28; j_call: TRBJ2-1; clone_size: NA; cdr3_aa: CASRPGGSSYNEQFF
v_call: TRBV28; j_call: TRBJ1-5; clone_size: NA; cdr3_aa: CASRKQGGYSNQPQHF
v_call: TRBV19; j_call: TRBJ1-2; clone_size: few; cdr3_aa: CASSIKAGSNYGYTF
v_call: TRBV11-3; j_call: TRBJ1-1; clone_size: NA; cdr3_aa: CASSLEADTEAFF
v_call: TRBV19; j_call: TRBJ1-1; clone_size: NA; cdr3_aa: CVVKGRGIPEAFF
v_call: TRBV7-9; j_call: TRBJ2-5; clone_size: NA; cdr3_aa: CASSSRPGLAVQETQYF
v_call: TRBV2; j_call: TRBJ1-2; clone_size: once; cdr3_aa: CASSDKTEGNYGYTF
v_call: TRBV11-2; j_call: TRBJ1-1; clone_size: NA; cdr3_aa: CASSPYPDKNTEAFF
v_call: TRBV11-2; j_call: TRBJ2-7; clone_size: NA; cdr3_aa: CASSTTGTSYEQYF
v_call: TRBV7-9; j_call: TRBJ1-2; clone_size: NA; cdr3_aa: CASSPTALYGYTF
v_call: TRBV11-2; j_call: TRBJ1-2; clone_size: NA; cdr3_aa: CASSYGQGNGYTF
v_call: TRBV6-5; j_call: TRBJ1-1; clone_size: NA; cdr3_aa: CASRTGGLNTEAFF
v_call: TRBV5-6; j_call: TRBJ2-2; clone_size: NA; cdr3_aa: CASSLGTSSTGELFF
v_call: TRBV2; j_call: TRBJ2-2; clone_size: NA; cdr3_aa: CASSASRVNTGELFF
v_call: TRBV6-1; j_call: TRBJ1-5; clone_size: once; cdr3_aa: CASSEVGAQPQHF
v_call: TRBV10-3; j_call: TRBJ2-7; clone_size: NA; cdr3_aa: CAISESGRGGLLLYEQYF
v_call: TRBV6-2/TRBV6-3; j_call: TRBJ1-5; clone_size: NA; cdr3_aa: CASSYLGQGANQPQHF
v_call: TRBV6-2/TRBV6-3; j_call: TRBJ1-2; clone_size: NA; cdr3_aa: CASSSRGQGARGDYGYTF
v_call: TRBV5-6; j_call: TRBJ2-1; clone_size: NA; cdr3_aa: CASSLGTSGYNEQFF
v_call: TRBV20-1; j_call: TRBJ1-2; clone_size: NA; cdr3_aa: CSAIRGGGYTF
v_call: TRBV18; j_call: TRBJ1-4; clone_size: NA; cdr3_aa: CASSPSTQGTTNEKLFF
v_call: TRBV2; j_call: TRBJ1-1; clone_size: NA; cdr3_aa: CASSIANGAFF
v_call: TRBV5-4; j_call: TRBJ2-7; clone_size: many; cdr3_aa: CASSLVGDRDHEQYF
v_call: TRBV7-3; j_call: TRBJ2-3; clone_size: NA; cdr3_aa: CASSLKLAGADTQYF
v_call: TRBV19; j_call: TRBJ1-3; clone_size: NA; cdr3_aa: CASSIDLHISGNTIYF
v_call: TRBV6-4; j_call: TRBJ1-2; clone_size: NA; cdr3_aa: CASSGGGSYGYTF
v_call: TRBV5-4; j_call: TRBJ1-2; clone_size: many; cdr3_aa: CASSYGPGDGYTF
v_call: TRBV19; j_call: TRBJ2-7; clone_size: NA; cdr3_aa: CASSVDGSGRNF